The 16 T cell receptor beta chains reported below all come from one sample, sequenced in a study of cytomegalovirus exposure and HLA in healthy donors (TCRdb year 2017). Library preparation employed the immunoSEQ multiplex PCR assay. For the multiplex PCR, a mixture combining 60 forward primers for TCR Vbeta segments and 13 reverse primers for TCR Jbeta segments was used. In TCRdb, the immuneACCESS table is reduced to in-frame sequences with V and J assigned. These tables do not hold every clone; where another copy was compared, an unresolved V gene accounts for under half, and the others remain unexplained. The sample contains fewer than 250,000 clones, 76% of them found a single time. The top ten hold 0.55% to 0.75% of the sample. The sample was PBMCs. These receptor sequences come from a man aged 18-30 years in good health and CMV-seronegative.

The chain is built from TRBV7-9 and TRBJ2-2; D not resolved. Trimming removed 5 bases at V and 4 bases at J, with 8 bases between. CDR1 and CDR2 (germline): SEHNR, FQNEAQ (reference sequence). The CDR3 contains 13 residues. CDR3 in amino acids: CASSPESTGELFF. The CDR3 DNA follows: TGTGCCAGCAGCCCAGAATCCACCGGGGAGCTGTTTTTT.

The chain combines TRBV6-5 with TRBJ1-2; no clear D. Germline CDR1 is MNHEY and CDR2 is SVGAGI. CDR3 length: 12 amino acids. The V and J ends lost 2 bases and 7 bases respectively, with 8 bases between them. In nucleotides, the CDR3 is TGTGCCAGCAGTTACGGAGGAAGTGGCTACACCTTC. Amino acids: CASSYGGSGYTF.

V and J are TRBV18 and TRBJ2-7, with 14 positions matching TRBD2. This CDR3 contains 16 residues. Germline trimming cut 2 bases from V and 0 bases from J; bases unmatched to any gene: 0. The germline V gene encodes CDR1 KGHSH and CDR2 LQKENI. The CDR3 here is CASSPGLAGGSYEQYF. CDR3 DNA: TGTGCCAGCTCACCAGGACTAGCGGGAGGCTCCTACGAGCAGTACTTC.

The chain combines TRBV4-1 with TRBJ1-2; D not resolved. The germline gives CDR1 MGHRA, CDR2 YSYEKL. This CDR3 is built from 13 residues. Trimming took off 1 base at V and 4 bases at J, with 7 bases between the two ends. The DNA of the CDR3 is TGCGCCAGCAGCCAAGTCATGAGCTATGGCTACACCTTC. Its translation: CASSQVMSYGYTF.

V and J are TRBV1 and TRBJ2-7; the table gives TRBD2 as D, unverified against the DNA. TRBV1 is shown as a pseudogene. The CDR3 runs 16 residues. CDR3 residues: CTSSQPGLHSYYEQYF. The CDR3 nucleotides read TGCACCAGCAGCCAGCCCGGACTCCACTCTTACTACGAGCAGTACTTC.

Concerning this clone: Different DNA sequences within this sample yield the same CDR3. The gene calls are TRBV19 and TRBJ2-7; the D is unclear. V was trimmed by 4 bases and J by 4 bases, leaving 8 bases between them. CDR1 and CDR2 from the germline V gene are LNHDA and SQIVND (reference sequence). The CDR3 runs to 12 residues. In DNA form, the CDR3 reads TGTGCCAGTAGTACCTCAGGTTACGAGCAGTACTTC. Translation: CASSTSGYEQYF.

This clone was detected only a few times. This sequence joins TRBV4-2 and TRBJ2-3; TRBD2 aligns across 9 bases. Germline V gene sequence: CDR1 LGHNA, CDR2 YNFKEQ. This CDR3 has 17 amino acids. V was pared by 0 bases and J by 0 bases, with 4 bases of the junction left unmatched. CDR3 sequence: CASSQDPGLASTDTQYF. CDR3 coding DNA: TGTGCCAGCAGCCAAGATCCGGGACTAGCAAGCACAGATACGCAGTATTTT.

The chain combines TRBV27 with TRBJ2-7, with 10 bases matching TRBD2. The V gene's germline CDR1 is MNHEY and CDR2 SMNVEV (reference sequence). Trimming removed 6 bases from V and 1 base from J; junction bases left unmatched: 3. The CDR3 covers 14 residues. DNA of the CDR3: TGTGCCAGCAGGCGAGCGGGAGGGTCCTACGAGCAGTACTTC. Translation: CASRRAGGSYEQYF.

This chain connects TRBV5-1 to TRBJ2-5; 9 bases are shared with TRBD1. The CDR3 totals 14 residues. Germline loops: CDR1 SGHRS, CDR2 YFSETQ. The ends lost 7 bases at V and 2 bases at J; junction bases unmatched: 6. CDR3 region: CASGQGQGQETQYF. The CDR3 DNA reads as TGCGCCAGCGGCCAAGGACAGGGGCAAGAGACCCAGTACTTC. Looking up the rest from reference TRBV5-1 and TRBJ2-5 gives the full variable domain: KAGVTQTPRYLIKTRGQQVTLSCSPISGHRSVSWYQQTPGQGLQFLFEYFSETQRNKGNFPGRFSGRQFSNSRSEMNVSTLELGDSALYLCASGQGQGQETQYFGPGTRLLVL.

J is TRBJ1-1 and V is TRBV7-2, with D unclear. V was clipped by 1 base and J by 0 bases, with 12 bases between them. Germline lookup yields CDR1 SGHTA and CDR2 FQGNSA. The CDR3 sequence is 16 residues long. CDR3 in amino acids: CASSLGASFMNTEAFF. CDR3 coding DNA: TGTGCCAGCAGCTTAGGGGCGAGCTTCATGAACACTGAAGCTTTCTTT.

About this clone: A read error may produce the germline difference seen at one junction end. Different DNA sequences within this sample yield the same CDR3. The V gene is TRBV9, the J gene TRBJ1-2; 10 positions match TRBD1. The CDR3 extends over 15 amino acids. Germline CDR1 SGDLS, CDR2 YYNGEE. The CDR3 DNA reads as TGTGCCAGCAGCCCAGGGACAGGGGTTTACTATGGCTACACTTTC. Its protein product is CASSPGTGVYYGYTF.

This chain joins TRBV25-1 and TRBJ2-1; tentatively, D is TRBD2 (7 bases). The CDR3 covers 15 residues. Germline CDR1 and CDR2: MGHDK and SYGVNS. V was clipped by 9 bases and J by 2 bases, with 17 bases between them. This chain's CDR3 is CASTPGGGPYNEQFF. The CDR3 nucleotides are TGTGCCAGTACACCTGGCGGGGGCCCCTACAATGAGCAGTTCTTC.

V is TRBV11-2 and J is TRBJ2-7; 8 bases line up with TRBD2. The trim removed 7 bases at V and 2 bases at J, leaving 7 bases unmatched. This CDR3 comprises 14 residues. The V gene's germline CDR1 is SGHAT and CDR2 FQNNGV. CDR3 sequence reads: CASTYSGTAYEQYF. DNA of the CDR3: TGTGCCAGCACCTATAGCGGGACCGCCTACGAGCAGTACTTC.

This rearrangement joins TRBV29-1 to TRBJ2-5; 8 positions match TRBD2. This CDR3 region has 13 residues. The V gene end was trimmed by 7 bases and the J gene end by 7 bases; junction bases not matched to a gene: 11. CDR1 is SQVTM and CDR2 is ANQGSEA in the germline V gene. The CDR3 region is CSAGGAGVGTQYF. For the CDR3, the DNA is TGCAGCGCCGGGGGGGCAGGGGTCGGGACCCAGTACTTC.

The chain uses TRBV9 and TRBJ2-2, with TRBD1 as a possible D gene (5 bases). V shed 3 bases and J shed 0 bases, with 12 bases lying between them. CDR3 size: 16 residues. Germline V gene sequence: CDR1 SGDLS, CDR2 YYNGEE. CDR3 sequence: CASSERQFANTGELFF. Here the CDR3 DNA reads TGTGCCAGCAGCGAAAGACAGTTCGCGAACACCGGGGAGCTGTTTTTT.

The chain uses TRBV30 and TRBJ2-1, with 8 nucleotides matching TRBD2. The V segment lost 0 bases and the J segment 9 bases; nucleotides outside the gene matches: 7. Germline CDR1 and CDR2: GTSNPN and SVGIG (reference sequence). The CDR3 spans 14 residues. The CDR3 DNA follows: TGTGCCTGGAGTGTGTGGACTAGCAACTTTGAGCAGTTCTTC. Amino acids: CAWSVWTSNFEQFF.